The clone carrying this TCR beta chain was observed a few times. Antigen specificity is unknown. The source of the sample is a study of beta chain features in type 1 diabetes. General study results and limits: Moderate yet significant TCRB CDR3 shortening was seen in Type 1 diabetes patients in all four CD4+ subsets. Patients with type 1 diabetes showed fewer VDJ junction insertions and more deletions.

In germline, CDR1 is SGHTA, CDR2 FQGTGA. The CDR3 is 14 amino acids. Trimming at V came to 4 bases and at J to 7 bases, leaving 1 base not matched to a gene. Since all of the isolated RNA was reverse transcribed, expressed TCRB transcripts were what got sequenced. Libraries were prepared by immunoSEQ multiplex PCR; TCRdb keeps only in-frame clonotypes and omits some of them. The data contain hundreds of thousands of clones, approximately 10% of them singletons. The receptor comes from a man between 25 and 39 years old with type 1 diabetes. V gene TRBV7-3 combines with J gene TRBJ2-1; 13 bases fit TRBD2. The specimen sequenced was naive CD4+ T cells from blood. The CDR3 bases are TGTGCCAGCAGCTCGACTAGCGGGGGGAATGAGCAGTTCTTC. Amino acid sequence: CASSSTSGGNEQFF.